The rows below give T cell receptor beta chains drawn from one sample of a study of T cell responses to AZD1222 COVID-19 vaccine. Clones were sequenced by immunoSEQ multiplex PCR, and TCRdb holds only the in-frame ones, with some missing. This table holds about 150,000 clones, around nine tenths found once. Sequences were derived from peripheral blood, sampled after recovery from COVID-19. The receptors shown here come from an adult who had recovered from COVID-19. Both conserved end residues are part of each CDR3. The D gene is left open where the match is weak. Expanded clones are given a class, and other clones once, few, many or no size at all.

clone_size j_call d_call v_call cdr3_nt cdr3_aa
- TRBJ2-5 - TRBV7-2 TGTGCCAGCAGCTACGGACAGCGGGAGACCCAGTACTTC CASSYGQRETQYF
- TRBJ2-1 - TRBV7-2 TGTGCCAGCAGCTTGGCCGGTAGCGGATACAATGAGCAGTTCTTC CASSLAGSGYNEQFF
- TRBJ2-7 - TRBV19 TGTGCCAGTAGTATTTGGGGCTCCGAGCAGTACTTC CASSIWGSEQYF
- TRBJ1-3 - TRBV2 TGTGCCAGCAGTACCCTGGGACTGTACTCTGGAAACACCATATATTTT CASSTLGLYSGNTIYF
- TRBJ2-3 - TRBV12-3/TRBV12-4 TGTGCCAGCAGCCCTTTAACGCCAGATACGCAGTATTTT CASSPLTPDTQYF
- TRBJ2-3 - TRBV28 TGTGCCAGCAGCCGTGGGGGTGAGGGTGCAGATACGCAGTATTTT CASSRGGEGADTQYF
- TRBJ1-3 - TRBV7-2 TGTGCCAGCAGCTTACCCCCTTACACCATATATTTT CASSLPPYTIYF
- TRBJ1-1 TRBD1 TRBV3-1/TRBV3-2 TGTGCCAGCAGCCAAGATCTTACGGGCAGGGGGCGAACTGAAGCTTTCTTT CASSQDLTGRGRTEAFF
once TRBJ1-5 - TRBV19 TGTGCCAGTAGTATATTTGGGGTGGGAAGCAATCAGCCCCAGCATTTT CASSIFGVGSNQPQHF
- TRBJ1-1 - TRBV5-4 TGTGCCAGCAGCTTGGGCAGGGGTAGCACTGAAGCTTTCTTT CASSLGRGSTEAFF
few TRBJ2-7 - TRBV3-1/TRBV3-2 TGTGCCAGCAGCCAAAGTATGGGAGGCGAGCAGTACTTC CASSQSMGGEQYF
few TRBJ1-6 TRBD1 TRBV5-1 TGCGCCAGCAGATCCACCGGGACAGGGTTCAGTAATTCACCCCTCCACTTT CASRSTGTGFSNSPLHF
- TRBJ2-2 - TRBV18 TGTGCCAGCTCACCCGGGACCCGCGGCACCGGGGAGCTGTTTTTT CASSPGTRGTGELFF
- TRBJ2-3 - TRBV19 TGTGCCAGTAGTACAGGGGCCAAAGATACGCAGTATTTT CASSTGAKDTQYF
once TRBJ1-6 - TRBV15 TGTGCCACCAGCCTAGGACGGGTCAATTCACCCCTCCACTTT CATSLGRVNSPLHF
- TRBJ1-3 TRBD1 TRBV2 TGTGCCAGCCGCAAGGACAGGGCTATTTCGGGAAACACCATATATTTT CASRKDRAISGNTIYF
- TRBJ2-2 - TRBV5-4 TGTGCCAGCAGCTGGACAAGCAACACCGGGGAGCTGTTTTTT CASSWTSNTGELFF
- TRBJ2-7 - TRBV3-1/TRBV3-2 TGTGCCAGCAGCCAAGATCTTGTTACCTACGAGCAGTACTTC CASSQDLVTYEQYF
- TRBJ1-5 - TRBV5-6 TGTGCCAGCAGCTTTAGGGACTTCCCCTTTCAGCCCCAGCATTTT CASSFRDFPFQPQHF
- TRBJ2-1 - TRBV7-7 TGTGCTAGCAGCGCCACTAACTACAATGAGCAGTTCTTC CASSATNYNEQFF
once TRBJ2-1 TRBD2 TRBV7-2 TGTGCCAGCAGCTGGGGACTAGCGGTCTCCTACAATGAGCAGTTCTTC CASSWGLAVSYNEQFF
- TRBJ2-1 - TRBV18 TGTGCCAGCTCACCGATCGGTCTAGCGAATGGCAATGAGCAGTTCTTC CASSPIGLANGNEQFF
- TRBJ1-1 - TRBV7-9 TGTGCCAGCAGATCCACGAACACTGAAGCTTTCTTT CASRSTNTEAFF
- TRBJ2-5 - TRBV28 TGTGCCAGCAGTTCAAACAGGGTAGAGACCCAGTACTTC CASSSNRVETQYF
- TRBJ2-3 - TRBV19 TGTGCCAGTAGTAGTATAGGGTCCCCCACAGATACGCAGTATTTT CASSSIGSPTDTQYF
- TRBJ2-1 TRBD1 TRBV7-9 TGTGCCAGCAGCAGCGGGACAGGGGGATACAATGAGCAGTTCTTC CASSSGTGGYNEQFF
- TRBJ1-6 - TRBV19 TGTGCCAGTAGTTTACGGGGCGAGTATAATTCACCCCTCCACTTT CASSLRGEYNSPLHF
- TRBJ2-5 TRBD1 TRBV4-2 TGTGCCAGCAGCAATTCCGCAAATTACGGGACAGGCAAGGAGACCCAGTACTTC CASSNSANYGTGKETQYF
- TRBJ1-6 - TRBV12-3/TRBV12-4 TGTGCCAGCAGTCCGCGACACAAAACACCCCTCCACTTT CASSPRHKTPLHF
- TRBJ1-5 - TRBV4-1 TGCGCCAGCGGCCCGCAGGGAGGGAATCAGCCCCAGCATTTT CASGPQGGNQPQHF
- TRBJ2-7 TRBD1 TRBV28 TGTGCCAGCAGTTTAACAGGGGAAAGATACGAGCAGTACTTC CASSLTGERYEQYF
- TRBJ2-5 - TRBV19 TGTGCCAGTAGTTCCCAGGGACTAGAGACCCAGTACTTC CASSSQGLETQYF
- TRBJ2-5 - TRBV6-1 TGTGCCAGCAGTGAGGGGGGCAGGGCAGAGACCCAGTACTTC CASSEGGRAETQYF
- TRBJ1-1 - TRBV6-2/TRBV6-3 TGTGCCAGCAGTTACTCGAGGGTAGCTTTCTTT CASSYSRVAFF
- TRBJ2-7 TRBD2 TRBV7-9 TGTGCCAGCAGCTTATTACAGACAAAGCGGGGGTTTCCCTACGAGCAGTACTTC CASSLLQTKRGFPYEQYF
once TRBJ2-7 - TRBV7-9 TGTGCCAGCAGCTTAATTGGGCCGTACGAGCAGTACTTC CASSLIGPYEQYF
- TRBJ2-7 - TRBV28 TGTGCCAGCAGTTTCTCGGAAGGCGGACATACCTACGAGCAGTACTTC CASSFSEGGHTYEQYF
- TRBJ2-2 TRBD2 TRBV7-3 TGTGCCAGCAGCTCTTTTACTAGCGGGAGGGGCACCGGGGAGCTGTTTTTT CASSSFTSGRGTGELFF
few TRBJ1-2 - TRBV4-3 TGCGCCAGCAGCCAAGACGAAAGGGTGGATGGCTACACCTTC CASSQDERVDGYTF
few TRBJ1-2 - TRBV18 TGTGCCAGCTCACCACAGGGTGTCGGAAACTATGGCTACACCTTC CASSPQGVGNYGYTF
few TRBJ1-5 - TRBV12-3/TRBV12-4 TGTGCCAGCAGTTTAGGAGGTAGCGGGCCCCAGCATTTT CASSLGGSGPQHF
- TRBJ2-3 - TRBV18 TGTGCCAGCTCACCGAAAGATACGCAGTATTTT CASSPKDTQYF
- TRBJ2-1 TRBD2 TRBV5-4 TGTGCCAGCAGCTTGGGGGGACTAGGGATATACAATGAGCAGTTCTTC CASSLGGLGIYNEQFF
- TRBJ2-2 - TRBV18 TGTGCCAGCTCACCCCGAAACACCGGGGAGCTGTTTTTT CASSPRNTGELFF
- TRBJ2-7 TRBD2 TRBV6-5 TGTGCCACTACCGGGACTAGCTATCTGCAGTACTTC CATTGTSYLQYF
- TRBJ2-5 - TRBV24-1 TGTGCCACCAGTGAGTCTGGTATCTACCAAGAGACCCAGTACTTC CATSESGIYQETQYF
- TRBJ1-1 - TRBV28 TGTGCCAGCAGTGTAGGGAATTCTGAAGCTTTCTTT CASSVGNSEAFF